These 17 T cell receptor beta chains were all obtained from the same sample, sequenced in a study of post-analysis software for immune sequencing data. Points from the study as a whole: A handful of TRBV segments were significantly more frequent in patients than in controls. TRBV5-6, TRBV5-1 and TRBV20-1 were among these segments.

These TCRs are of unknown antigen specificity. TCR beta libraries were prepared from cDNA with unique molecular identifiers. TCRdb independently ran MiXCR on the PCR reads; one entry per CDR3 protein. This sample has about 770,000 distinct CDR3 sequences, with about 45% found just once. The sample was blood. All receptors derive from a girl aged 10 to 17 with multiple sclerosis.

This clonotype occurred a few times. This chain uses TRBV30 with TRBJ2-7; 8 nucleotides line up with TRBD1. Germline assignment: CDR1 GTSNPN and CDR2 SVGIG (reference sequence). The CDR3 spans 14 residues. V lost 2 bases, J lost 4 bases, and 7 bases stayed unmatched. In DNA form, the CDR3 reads TGTGCCTGGAGTCCAGGGACAGGCCGATACGAGCAGTACTTC. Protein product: CAWSPGTGRYEQYF.

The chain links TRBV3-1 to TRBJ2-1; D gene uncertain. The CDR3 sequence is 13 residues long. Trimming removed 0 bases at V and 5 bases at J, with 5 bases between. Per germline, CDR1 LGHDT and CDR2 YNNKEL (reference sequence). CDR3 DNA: TGTGCCAGCAGCCAAGAACACAACAATGAGCAGTTCTTC. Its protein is CASSQEHNNEQFF.

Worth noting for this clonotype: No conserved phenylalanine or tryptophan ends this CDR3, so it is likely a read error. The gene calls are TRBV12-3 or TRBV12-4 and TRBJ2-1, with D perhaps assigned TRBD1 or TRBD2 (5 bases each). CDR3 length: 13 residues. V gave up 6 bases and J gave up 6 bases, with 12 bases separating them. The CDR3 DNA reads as TGTGCCAGCAGCGGGACCGAGGCCAATGAGCAGTTCGTC. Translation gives CASSGTEANEQFV.

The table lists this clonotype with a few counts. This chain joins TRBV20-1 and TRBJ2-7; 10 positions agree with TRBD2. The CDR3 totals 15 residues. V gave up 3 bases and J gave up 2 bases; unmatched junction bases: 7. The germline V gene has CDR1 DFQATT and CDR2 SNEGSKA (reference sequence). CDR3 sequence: CSASPRTSGTYEQYF. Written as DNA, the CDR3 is TGCAGTGCTAGCCCGAGGACTAGCGGCACCTACGAGCAGTACTTC.

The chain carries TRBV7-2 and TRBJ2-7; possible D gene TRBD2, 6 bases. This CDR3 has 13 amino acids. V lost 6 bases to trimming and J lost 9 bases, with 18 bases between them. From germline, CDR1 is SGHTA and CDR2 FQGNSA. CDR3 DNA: TGTGCCAGCAGTCCTGCGGCGGGACCCCTGCAGTACTTC. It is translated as CASSPAAGPLQYF.

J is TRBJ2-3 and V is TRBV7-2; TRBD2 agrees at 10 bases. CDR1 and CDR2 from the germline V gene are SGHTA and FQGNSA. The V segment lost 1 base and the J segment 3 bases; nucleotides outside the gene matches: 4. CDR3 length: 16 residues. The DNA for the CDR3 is TGTGCCAGCAGCTTAGTTCCTAGCGGGAGAACAGATACGCAGTATTTT. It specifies CASSLVPSGRTDTQYF. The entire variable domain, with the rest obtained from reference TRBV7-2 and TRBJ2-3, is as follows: GAGVSQSPSNKVTEKGKDVELRCDPISGHTALYWYRQSLGQGLEFLIYFQGNSAPDKSGLPSDRFSAERTGGSVSTLTIQRTQQEDSAVYLCASSLVPSGRTDTQYFGPGTRLTVL.

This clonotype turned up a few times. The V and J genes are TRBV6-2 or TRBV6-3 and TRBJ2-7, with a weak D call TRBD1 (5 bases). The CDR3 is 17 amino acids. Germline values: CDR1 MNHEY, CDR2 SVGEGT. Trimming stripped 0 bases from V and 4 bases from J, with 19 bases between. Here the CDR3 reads CASSYSADRILIYEQYF. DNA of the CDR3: TGTGCCAGCAGTTACTCGGCCGACAGAATACTGATATACGAGCAGTACTTC.

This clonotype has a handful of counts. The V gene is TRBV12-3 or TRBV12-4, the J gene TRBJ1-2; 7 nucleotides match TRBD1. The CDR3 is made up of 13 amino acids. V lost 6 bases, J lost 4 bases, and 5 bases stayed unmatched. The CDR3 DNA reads TGTGCCAGCAGCATAGGGGGCTTCTATGGCTACACCTTC. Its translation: CASSIGGFYGYTF.

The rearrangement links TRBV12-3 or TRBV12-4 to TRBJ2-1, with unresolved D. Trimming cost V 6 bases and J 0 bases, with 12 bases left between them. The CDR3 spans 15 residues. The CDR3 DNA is TGTGCCAGCAGGTTCGGGTTGGACTCCTACAATGAGCAGTTCTTC. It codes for CASRFGLDSYNEQFF.

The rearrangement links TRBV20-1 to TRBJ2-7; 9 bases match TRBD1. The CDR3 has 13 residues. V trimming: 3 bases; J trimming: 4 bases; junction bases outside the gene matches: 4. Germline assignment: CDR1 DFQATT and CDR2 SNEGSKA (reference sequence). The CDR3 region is CSARHRGLYEQYF. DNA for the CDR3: TGCAGTGCTAGGCACAGGGGGCTATACGAGCAGTACTTC.

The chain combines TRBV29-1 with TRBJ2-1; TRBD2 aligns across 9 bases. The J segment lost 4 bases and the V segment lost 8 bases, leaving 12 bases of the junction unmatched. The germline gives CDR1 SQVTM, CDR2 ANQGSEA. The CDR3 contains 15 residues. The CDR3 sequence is CSFRRLADLYNEQFF. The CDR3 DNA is TGCAGCTTTCGCCGACTAGCGGACCTTTACAATGAGCAGTTCTTC.

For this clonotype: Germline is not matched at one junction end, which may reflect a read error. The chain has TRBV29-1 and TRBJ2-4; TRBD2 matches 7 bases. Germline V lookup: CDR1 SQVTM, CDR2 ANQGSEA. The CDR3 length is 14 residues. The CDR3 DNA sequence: TGCGGCGTGGCGCCTAGCGGATTTAAAAACATTCAGTACTTC. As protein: CGVAPSGFKNIQYF.

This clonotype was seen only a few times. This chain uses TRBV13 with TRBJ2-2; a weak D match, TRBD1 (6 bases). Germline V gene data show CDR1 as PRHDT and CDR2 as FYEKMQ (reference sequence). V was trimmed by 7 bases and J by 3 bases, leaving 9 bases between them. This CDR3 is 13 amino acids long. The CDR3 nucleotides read TGTGCCAGCAACCAGGGGCACACCGGGGAGCTGTTTTTT. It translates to CASNQGHTGELFF.

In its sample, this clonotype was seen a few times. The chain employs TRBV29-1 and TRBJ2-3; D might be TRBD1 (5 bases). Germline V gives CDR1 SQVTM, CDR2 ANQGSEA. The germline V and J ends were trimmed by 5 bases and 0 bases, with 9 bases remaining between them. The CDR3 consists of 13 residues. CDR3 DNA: TGCAGCGTTTCACAGGCTAGCACAGATACGCAGTATTTT. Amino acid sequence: CSVSQASTDTQYF.

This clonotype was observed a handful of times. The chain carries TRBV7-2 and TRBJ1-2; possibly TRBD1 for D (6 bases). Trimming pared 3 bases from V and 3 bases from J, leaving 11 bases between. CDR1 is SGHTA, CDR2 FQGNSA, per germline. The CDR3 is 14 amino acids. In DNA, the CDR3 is TGTGCCAGCAGCTTGGGGGGCACGTACTATGGCTACACCTTC. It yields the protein CASSLGGTYYGYTF.

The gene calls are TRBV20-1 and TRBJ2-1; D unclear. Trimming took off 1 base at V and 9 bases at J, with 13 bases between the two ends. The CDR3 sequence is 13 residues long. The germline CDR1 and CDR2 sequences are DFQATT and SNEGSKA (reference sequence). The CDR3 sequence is CSARVGGAAEQFF. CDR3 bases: TGCAGTGCTAGAGTGGGTGGTGCGGCTGAGCAGTTCTTC.

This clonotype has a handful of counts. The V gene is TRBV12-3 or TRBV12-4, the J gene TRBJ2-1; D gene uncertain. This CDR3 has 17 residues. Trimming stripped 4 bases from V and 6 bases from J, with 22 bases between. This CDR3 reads CASSSLTGVPPGNEQFF. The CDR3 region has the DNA TGTGCCAGCAGTTCCCTGACTGGCGTCCCGCCGGGCAATGAGCAGTTCTTC.